This TCR beta chain was observed in a study of T cell repertoires in cytomegalovirus infection. Overall study: Carrying CMV and the relevant HLA type showed in public TCR beta signatures.

Each CDR3 protein is one row after TCRdb ran MiXCR on the reads. The sample has some 600,000 distinct CDR3 sequences, 20% to 30% seen once. There are many counts of this clonotype. The V gene lost 2 bases and the J gene lost 0 bases, with 17 bases spanning the gap. The CDR3 extends over 19 amino acids. Germline V gene data show CDR1 as SGHVS and CDR2 as FQNEAQ. The chain links TRBV7-8 to TRBJ1-6, with TRBD1 as a possible D gene (6 bases). The receptor's source is a human donor in good health (CMV status not recorded). Some clones in this sample may be carry-over from other donors' samples. The source material was CD8+ T cells from PBMCs. The CDR3 loop is CASSLREGQTSSYNSPLHF. CDR3 nucleotide sequence: TGTGCCAGCAGCTTACGGGAAGGACAGACGTCCTCCTATAATTCACCCCTCCACTTT.